The entry that follows covers one TCR beta chain sequence. Its specificity is unknown. This entry is derived from a study of cytomegalovirus exposure and HLA in healthy donors. Trimming pared 4 bases from V and 6 bases from J, leaving 12 bases between. The CDR3 has 13 amino acids. Germline assignment: CDR1 SQVTM and CDR2 ANQGSEA. Primers: 60 Vbeta forward and 13 Jbeta reverse. Measured with immunoSEQ multiplex PCR; TCRdb has only the in-frame clones, and not every one. The sample carries 150,000 to 200,000 clones, 76% recorded once. Study-wide results and limits: Later analysis identified 16,951 TCR beta sequences associated with HLA alleles, using a false discovery rate threshold of 0.05. In a later analysis, parvovirus B19, influenza, CMV and Epstein-Barr virus appeared linked to several top co-occurrence clusters.

The sequence was obtained from a male donor in good health and CMV-seronegative. The gene calls are TRBV29-1 and TRBJ1-4; D not certain. Sequencing was carried out using PBMCs. In nucleotides, the CDR3 is TGCAGCGTTGGAGGGAGGTTGGATGAAAAACTGTTTTTT. It specifies CSVGGRLDEKLFF.